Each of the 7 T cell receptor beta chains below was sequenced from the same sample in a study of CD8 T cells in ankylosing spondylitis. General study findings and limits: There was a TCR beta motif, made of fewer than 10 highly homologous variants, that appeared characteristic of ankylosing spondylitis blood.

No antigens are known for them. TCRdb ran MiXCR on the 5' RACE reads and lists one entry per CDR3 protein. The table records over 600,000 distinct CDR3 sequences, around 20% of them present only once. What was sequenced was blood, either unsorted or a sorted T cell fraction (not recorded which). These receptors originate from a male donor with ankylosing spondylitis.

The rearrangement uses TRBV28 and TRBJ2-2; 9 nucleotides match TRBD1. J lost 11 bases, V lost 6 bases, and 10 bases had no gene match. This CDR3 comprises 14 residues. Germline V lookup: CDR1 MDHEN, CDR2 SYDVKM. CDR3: CASRLQGAKRELFF. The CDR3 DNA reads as TGTGCCAGCAGACTACAGGGGGCCAAGCGCGAGCTGTTTTTT.

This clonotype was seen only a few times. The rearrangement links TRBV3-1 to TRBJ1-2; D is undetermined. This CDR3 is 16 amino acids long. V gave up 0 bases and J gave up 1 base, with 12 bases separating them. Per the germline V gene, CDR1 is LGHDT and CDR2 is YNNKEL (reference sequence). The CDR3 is CASSQEPGRINYGYTF. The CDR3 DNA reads TGTGCCAGCAGCCAAGAACCGGGGAGGATTAACTATGGCTACACCTTC.

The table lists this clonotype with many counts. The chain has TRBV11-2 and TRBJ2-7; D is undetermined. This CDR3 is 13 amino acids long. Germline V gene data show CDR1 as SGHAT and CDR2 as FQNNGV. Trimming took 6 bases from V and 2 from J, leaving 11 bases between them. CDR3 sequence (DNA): TGTGCCAGCAGAATGGACGGCACCTACGAGCAGTACTTC. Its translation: CASRMDGTYEQYF. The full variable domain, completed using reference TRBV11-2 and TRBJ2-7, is EAGVAQSPRYKIIEKRQSVAFWCNPISGHATLYWYQQILGQGPKLLIQFQNNGVVDDSQLPKDRFSAERLKGVDSTLKIQPAKLEDSAVYLCASRMDGTYEQYFGPGTRLTVT.

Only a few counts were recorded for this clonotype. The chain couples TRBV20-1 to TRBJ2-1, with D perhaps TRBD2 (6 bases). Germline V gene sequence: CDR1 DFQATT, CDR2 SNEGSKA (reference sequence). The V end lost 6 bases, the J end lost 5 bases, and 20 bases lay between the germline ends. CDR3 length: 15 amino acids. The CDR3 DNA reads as TGCAGTGCCCCAACGGGGAGCGGGCCGGACAATGAGCAGTTCTTC. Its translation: CSAPTGSGPDNEQFF.

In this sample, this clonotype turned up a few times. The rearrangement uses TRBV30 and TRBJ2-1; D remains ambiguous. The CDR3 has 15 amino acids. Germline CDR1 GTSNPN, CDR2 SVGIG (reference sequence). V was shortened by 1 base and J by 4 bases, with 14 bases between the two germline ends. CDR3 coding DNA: TGTGCCTGGAGTGCAGGTGGGCCCGGATACAATGAGCAGTTCTTC. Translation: CAWSAGGPGYNEQFF.

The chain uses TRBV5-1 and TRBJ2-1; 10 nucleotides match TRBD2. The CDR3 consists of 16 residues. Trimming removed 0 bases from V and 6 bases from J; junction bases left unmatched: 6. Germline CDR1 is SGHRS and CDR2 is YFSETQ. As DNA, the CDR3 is TGCGCCAGCAGCTTGGGTGCTAGCGGGGGTCTCAATGAGCAGTTCTTC. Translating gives CASSLGASGGLNEQFF.

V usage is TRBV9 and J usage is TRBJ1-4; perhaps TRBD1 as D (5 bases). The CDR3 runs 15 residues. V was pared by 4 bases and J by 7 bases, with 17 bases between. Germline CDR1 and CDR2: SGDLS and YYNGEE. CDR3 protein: CASSPRTGVGEKLFF. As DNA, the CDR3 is TGTGCCAGCAGCCCCCGTACGGGGGTGGGTGAAAAACTGTTTTTT.